The subject of this entry is one TCR beta chain. Its antigen specificity is not known. The record has no base qualities; no much larger clone is one base away. In the prospective study, participants were about 18 to 100 years old, resided in around 25 geographic areas of the United States, and were enrolled through a virtual design. In the prospective study, participants were assigned to cohorts based on the clinical history participants reported in a screening survey and a study questionnaire. Mobile phlebotomists in the prospective study collected whole blood, serum and a nasopharyngeal or oropharyngeal swab from every participant. Prospective study participants could optionally give additional blood draws and questionnaires over a 2-month period. Before DNA extraction, blood samples from the prospective study were shipped at room temperature or frozen. The immunoSEQ Assay, a bias-controlled multiplex PCR, was used to amplify TCRbeta CDR3 regions from genomic DNA. Per the source publication's procedure: The number of nucleated cells in each sample was estimated by amplification of reference gene primers within the assay. Sequence reads were collapsed and filtered to measure the absolute abundance of every unique TCRbeta CDR3 rearrangement. For each sample, productive Simpson clonality was calculated as the square root of Simpson's diversity index across productive rearrangements. Held by TCRdb, this immuneACCESS table contains in-frame sequences only and omits some clones. Under half of the omission traces to an unresolved V gene where checked; the cause of the rest is unknown. The DNA gave D and trimming, while V, J and clone size come from that table. This sample holds 200,000 or so clones; 80% to 90% were observed only once. The ten largest clones represent 3% to 4% of the sample.

This sample stems from a study of blood T cell repertoires in COVID-19 (dated by TCRdb to about 2020). Turning to the overall study: Samples from collaborators originated in the United States, Italy and Spain and spanned both the acute and convalescent phases of COVID-19. The prospective study material was composed of cDNA or gDNA derived from T cells, B-cell-depleted T cells, or PBMCs. Subjects who had been exposed to COVID-19, were actively infected with it, or had recovered from it provided the deeply sampled blood TCRbeta repertoires that made up the dataset. A freely available public database, intended as a resource for researchers studying the immune response to SARS-CoV-2, is where the repertoires were released. The samples were drawn from two sources: the first 160 participants of the ongoing ImmuneRACE study, and 1,000 to 1,500 subjects contributed by 6 global collaborators. The sample metadata nearly always contained a de-identified subject ID, COVID-19 status, age in years and sex. Where HLA class I and class II types were available, the types were taken from metadata supplied by the sample provider, not from assay-based typing. What the study reported, not specific to this receptor: The amount of clinical and demographic metadata varied by source and participant and was provided uncurated.

Taken from cysteine to phenylalanine, the CDR3 has 15 residues. Only CDR3 DNA is held: 45 bases, read in frame from base 1. The germline V and J ends show losses of 4 bases and 5 bases respectively, and no gene match explains 7 bases of the junction. The germline V gene provides CDR1 KGHSH and CDR2 LQKENI. This clonotype was obtained from a woman aged 40 to 50 with acute COVID-19. This sequence uses TRBV18 and TRBJ2-5; the central 10 bases match TRBD2. Sequences were obtained from PBMCs or T cells enriched from blood (not recorded which). The CDR3 sequence is CASSQSGAGGETQYF. The nucleotide sequence reads TGTGCCAGCTCACAATCAGGAGCGGGAGGGGAGACCCAGTACTTC.